The sequence of this T cell receptor beta chain was determined in a study of blood T cell repertoires in COVID-19. Background on the study: Sites in the United States, Italy and Spain provided acute and convalescent COVID-19 samples. PBMCs, B-cell-depleted T cells, or T cells provided the cDNA or gDNA that made up the material.

There are 12 residues in the CDR3. CDR1 and CDR2 (germline): SQVTM, ANQGSEA. V dropped 4 bases and J dropped 9; count of bases not matched to a gene: 6. Clones were read by immunoSEQ multiplex PCR, and TCRdb kept only the in-frame ones, dropping some. The table lists 210,000 or so clones, 84% of them singletons. The genes are TRBV29-1 and TRBJ2-1; TRBD1 matches at 7 bases. The material sequenced was peripheral blood. This clonotype originated in a woman aged 70-85 years with active or convalescent COVID-19. In DNA, the CDR3 is TGCAGCGTTGCGGGACAGACGATTGAGCAGTTCTTC. Amino acids: CSVAGQTIEQFF.